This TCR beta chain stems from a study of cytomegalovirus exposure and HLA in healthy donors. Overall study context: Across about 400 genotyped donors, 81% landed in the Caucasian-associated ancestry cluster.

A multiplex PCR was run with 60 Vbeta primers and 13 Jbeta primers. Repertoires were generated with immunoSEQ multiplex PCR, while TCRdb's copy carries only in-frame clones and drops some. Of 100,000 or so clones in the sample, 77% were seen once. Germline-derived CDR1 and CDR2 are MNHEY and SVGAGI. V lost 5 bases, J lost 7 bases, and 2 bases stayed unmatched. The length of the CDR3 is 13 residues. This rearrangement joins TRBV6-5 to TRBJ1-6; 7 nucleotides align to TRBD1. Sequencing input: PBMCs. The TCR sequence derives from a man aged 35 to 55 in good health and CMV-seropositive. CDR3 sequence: CASSDRENSPLHF. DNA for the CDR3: TGTGCCAGCAGTGACAGGGAAAATTCACCCCTCCACTTT.